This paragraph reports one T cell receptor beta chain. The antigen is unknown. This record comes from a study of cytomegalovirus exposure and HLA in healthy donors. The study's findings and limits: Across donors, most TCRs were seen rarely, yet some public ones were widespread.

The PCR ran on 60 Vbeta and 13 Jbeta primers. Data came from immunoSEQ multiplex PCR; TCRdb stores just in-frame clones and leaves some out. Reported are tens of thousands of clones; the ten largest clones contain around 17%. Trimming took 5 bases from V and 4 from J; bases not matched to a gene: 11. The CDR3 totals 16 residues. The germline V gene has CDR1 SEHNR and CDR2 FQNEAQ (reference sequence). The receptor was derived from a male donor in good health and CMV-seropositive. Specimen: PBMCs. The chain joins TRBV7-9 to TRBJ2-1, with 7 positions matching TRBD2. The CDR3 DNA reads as TGTGCCAGCAGCCCACTGTCCCTAGCGGAATACAATGAGCAGTTCTTC. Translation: CASSPLSLAEYNEQFF.